These 8 T cell receptor beta chains originate from one sample sequenced in a study of T cells after posttransplantation cyclophosphamide. Only in-frame clones appear in the TCRdb table, and some are missing; sequencing was by immunoSEQ multiplex PCR. The sample carries around 66,000 clones, over 85% recorded once. Sequencing input: PBMCs. These receptor sequences come from a young woman in good health and a related stem cell transplant donor.

The genes are TRBV7-2 and TRBJ1-1, with a possible D match to TRBD1 (6 bases). Germline CDR1 is SGHTA and CDR2 is FQGNSA. The V end was cut by 3 bases, the J end by 2 bases, with 16 bases between. This CDR3 spans 16 amino acids. CDR3 amino acids: CASSLRGGDSNTEAFF. The CDR3 DNA reads as TGTGCCAGCAGCTTGCGAGGGGGGGATTCCAACACTGAAGCTTTCTTT.

This clone was seen a handful of times. This rearrangement joins TRBV7-3 to TRBJ1-1; D possibly corresponds to TRBD1 (6 bases). The V and J ends lost 4 bases and 4 bases respectively, with 13 bases between them. CDR3 length: 14 residues. CDR1 is SGHTA, CDR2 FQGTGA, per germline. CDR3: CASSSQGPGTEAFF. The CDR3 DNA reads as TGTGCCAGCAGCTCACAGGGCCCGGGCACTGAAGCTTTCTTT.

The V gene is TRBV7-2, the J gene TRBJ1-4; unclear D gene. The V end lost 5 bases, the J end lost 0 bases, and 10 bases lay between the germline ends. This CDR3 region has 15 residues. CDR1 SGHTA and CDR2 FQGNSA come from the germline V gene. In DNA form, the CDR3 reads TGTGCCAGCAGCCCGGGTCCCGCAACTAATGAAAAACTGTTTTTT. This sequence encodes CASSPGPATNEKLFF.

This rearrangement joins TRBV28 to TRBJ1-1; D is possibly TRBD1 (6 bases). This CDR3 has 13 amino acids. Germline V gene data show CDR1 as MDHEN and CDR2 as SYDVKM. Between the trimmed V and J ends, which lost 5 bases and 4 bases, there was a span of 11 bases. The DNA for the CDR3 is TGTGCCAGCAGTCCGGGGGCGAGCACTGAAGCTTTCTTT. Amino acid sequence: CASSPGASTEAFF.

The chain recombines TRBV10-3 with TRBJ1-1; D is possibly TRBD1 (5 bases). This CDR3 is built from 13 residues. Germline V gives CDR1 ENHRY, CDR2 SYGVKD. Trimming pared 4 bases from V and 3 bases from J, leaving 9 bases between. The CDR3: CAISGQGDTEAFF. The CDR3 DNA is TGTGCCATCAGTGGTCAGGGCGACACTGAAGCTTTCTTT.

The V gene is TRBV11-2, the J gene TRBJ1-1; 11 bases map to TRBD1. From germline, CDR1 is SGHAT and CDR2 FQNNGV. The CDR3 covers 16 residues. With V trimmed by 5 bases and J by 8 bases, 13 bases remained unmatched. The CDR3 sequence: CASSRLLDRGPLEAFF. In nucleotides, the CDR3 is TGTGCCAGCAGCCGACTACTGGACAGGGGGCCGCTCGAAGCTTTCTTT.

J is TRBJ2-5 and V is TRBV7-9; 8 bases fit TRBD1. With 7 bases clipped from V and 5 bases from J, the junction kept 9 bases outside the gene matches. Per the germline V gene, CDR1 is SEHNR and CDR2 is FQNEAQ (reference sequence). The CDR3 runs to 14 residues. CDR3 sequence (DNA): TGTGCCAGCATTTACAGGGGGGCAGGCGAGACCCAGTACTTC. Its translation is CASIYRGAGETQYF.

The J gene is TRBJ2-7, the V gene TRBV28; weak D call: TRBD2 (5 bases). This CDR3 has 14 residues. Germline assignment: CDR1 MDHEN and CDR2 SYDVKM. V lost 4 bases and J 1 base, leaving 11 bases between the germline ends. CDR3 loop: CASSSWTDSYEQYF. CDR3 bases: TGTGCCAGCAGTTCTTGGACTGATTCCTACGAGCAGTACTTC.